The 18 T cell receptor beta chains below were found in one sample sequenced in a study of cytomegalovirus exposure and HLA in healthy donors. The study ran its PCR with 60 Vbeta and 13 Jbeta primers. Sequencing was performed with immunoSEQ multiplex PCR; in TCRdb, only in-frame clones are kept and a portion is missing. The sample has around 100,000 clones, about 70% seen once; the top ten hold about 4.3%. Sequencing input: PBMCs. These receptors came from a woman aged 18-29 years in good health and CMV-seropositive.

The rearrangement joins TRBV9 to TRBJ2-1; D remains unclear. The CDR3 runs 16 residues. Germline lookup yields CDR1 SGDLS and CDR2 YYNGEE. V lost 0 bases, J lost 0 bases, and 10 bases lay in between. CDR3 residues: CASSVETVPSYNEQFF. CDR3 coding DNA: TGTGCCAGCAGCGTAGAGACTGTTCCCTCCTACAATGAGCAGTTCTTC.

This clone was picked up a small number of times. The V gene is TRBV5-6, the J gene TRBJ2-3; 12 bases agree with TRBD2. This CDR3 is 15 amino acids long. V lost 4 bases and J lost 5; bases outside the gene matches: 5. Germline-derived CDR1 and CDR2 are SGHDT and YYEEEE. CDR3 protein: CASSRLAGVGDTQYF. Here the CDR3 DNA reads TGTGCCAGCAGCCGACTAGCGGGAGTCGGAGATACGCAGTATTTT.

This clone showed up just once. This chain joins TRBV13 and TRBJ2-3; D is unclear. Trimming left V 4 bases short and J 4 bases short, with 12 bases between. This CDR3 spans 14 amino acids. The germline V gene has CDR1 PRHDT and CDR2 FYEKMQ (reference sequence). The CDR3 is CASSSFLVSDTQYF. Here the CDR3 DNA reads TGTGCCAGCAGCTCCTTCCTAGTCTCAGATACGCAGTATTTT.

The rearrangement uses TRBV27 and TRBJ2-5; TRBD2 matches at 9 bases. V trimming: 3 bases; J trimming: 0 bases; junction bases outside the gene matches: 2. This CDR3 has 15 residues. Germline CDR1 and CDR2: MNHEY and SMNVEV (reference sequence). CDR3 nucleotide sequence: TGTGCCAGCAGTTTGACTAGCGGACACCAAGAGACCCAGTACTTC. The encoded protein is CASSLTSGHQETQYF.

V gene TRBV4-1 combines with J gene TRBJ2-2; D not certain. CDR1 MGHRA and CDR2 YSYEKL come from the germline V gene. The V end lost 1 base, the J end lost 5 bases, and 11 bases lay between the germline ends. The CDR3 extends over 15 amino acids. The CDR3 bases are TGCGCCAGCAGCCAAGTTTCAGATTCGACCGGGGAGCTGTTTTTT. It is translated as CASSQVSDSTGELFF.

The count of this clone is one. The CDR3 bases are TGTGCCATCAGTGAGTCCATCGACAGCTCGTGGGCTGAAGCTTTCTTT. This encodes CAISESIDSSWAEAFF. The chain joins TRBV10-3 to TRBJ1-1, with D perhaps matching TRBD1 (5 bases). CDR3 length: 16 amino acids. In germline, CDR1 is ENHRY, CDR2 SYGVKD. V was clipped by 0 bases and J by 6 bases, with 17 bases between them.

This rearrangement joins TRBV6-4 to TRBJ2-5; the D gene is possibly TRBD1 (5 bases). This CDR3 is built from 15 residues. Germline loops: CDR1 MRHNA, CDR2 SNTAGT. Trimming took 5 bases from V and 1 from J, leaving 14 bases between them. The CDR3 reads CASSPRGSLQETQYF. DNA of the CDR3: TGTGCCAGCAGTCCTAGGGGCAGTCTCCAAGAGACCCAGTACTTC.

The chain combines TRBV7-2 with TRBJ2-7; 11 bases line up with TRBD2. CDR1 is SGHTA and CDR2 is FQGNSA in the germline V gene. The CDR3 contains 15 residues. V gave up 5 bases and J gave up 6 bases; unmatched junction bases: 9. For the CDR3, the DNA is TGTGCCAGCAGCCGTAGCGGGAGGGCCGTAACCGAGCAGTACTTC. Its protein is CASSRSGRAVTEQYF.

The rearrangement links TRBV7-2 to TRBJ2-7, with 14 nucleotides matching TRBD2. Germline CDR1 SGHTA, CDR2 FQGNSA. The trim removed 5 bases at V and 7 bases at J, leaving 4 bases unmatched. The CDR3 extends over 14 amino acids. Written as DNA, the CDR3 is TGTGCCAGCAGCCAGGGACTAGCGGGAGTTGAGCAGTACTTC. The encoded protein is CASSQGLAGVEQYF.

The chain couples TRBV5-1 to TRBJ1-1; D is ambiguous. This CDR3 spans 13 amino acids. The V end lost 0 bases, the J end lost 3 bases, and 6 bases lay between the germline ends. Germline V lookup: CDR1 SGHRS, CDR2 YFSETQ. DNA for the CDR3: TGCGCCAGCAGCTTGGTACAGTACACTGAAGCTTTCTTT. Amino acids: CASSLVQYTEAFF.

DNA for the CDR3: TGTGCCAGCAGTCCCAATGACAGGGCCAAAAACATTCAGTACTTC. Its translation is CASSPNDRAKNIQYF. The chain couples TRBV6-5 to TRBJ2-4, with a possible D match to TRBD1 (6 bases). Germline values: CDR1 MNHEY, CDR2 SVGAGI. Trimming left V 5 bases short and J 1 base short, with 12 bases between. The CDR3 has 15 amino acids.

This chain uses TRBV29-1 with TRBJ2-7; 7 bases map to TRBD2. This CDR3 comprises 13 residues. Per germline, CDR1 SQVTM and CDR2 ANQGSEA. V trimming: 7 bases; J trimming: 2 bases; junction bases outside the gene matches: 8. The CDR3 loop reads CSAGPSGPYEQYF. CDR3 sequence (DNA): TGCAGCGCGGGACCTAGCGGCCCCTACGAGCAGTACTTC.

J is TRBJ2-1 and V is TRBV29-1, with TRBD2 identical over 14 bases. This CDR3 contains 15 residues. V lost 5 bases to trimming and J lost 4 bases; unmatched junction nucleotides: 4. The germline V gene has CDR1 SQVTM and CDR2 ANQGSEA. CDR3 in amino acids: CSVPGTSGSYNEQFF. CDR3 coding DNA: TGCAGCGTTCCCGGGACTAGCGGGAGTTACAATGAGCAGTTCTTC.

Written as DNA, the CDR3 is TGTGCCAGCATTCCGACTGGCTCCTACGAGCAGTACTTC. Amino acids: CASIPTGSYEQYF. The chain employs TRBV28 and TRBJ2-7; D call uncertain. V lost 7 bases and J 0 bases, leaving 10 bases between the germline ends. Germline V gene data show CDR1 as MDHEN and CDR2 as SYDVKM. The CDR3 runs 13 residues.

This clone is a singleton in its sample. The chain is built from TRBV28 and TRBJ1-5; tentatively, D is TRBD1 (5 bases). The CDR3 covers 16 residues. V dropped 5 bases and J dropped 6 bases, with 20 bases sitting between them. Per germline, CDR1 MDHEN and CDR2 SYDVKM. This CDR3 is CASSLPLGRGAQPQHF. As DNA, the CDR3 is TGTGCCAGCAGTCTCCCCCTAGGGCGCGGGGCTCAGCCCCAGCATTTT.

The chain is built from TRBV5-4 and TRBJ2-1; 11 positions match TRBD2. Germline V gene lookup returns CDR1 SGHNT and CDR2 YYREEE (reference sequence). Trimming took 3 bases from V and 7 from J; bases not matched to a gene: 6. The CDR3 spans 15 residues. The chain's CDR3 is CASSSLAGGGNEQFF. The CDR3 coding sequence is TGTGCCAGCAGCTCCCTAGCGGGAGGAGGGAATGAGCAGTTCTTC.

The chain is built from TRBV7-6 and TRBJ2-1, with D possibly being TRBD2 (5 bases). Trimming cost V 4 bases and J 3 bases, with 16 bases left between them. Germline V gene data show CDR1 as SGHVS and CDR2 as FNYEAQ. This CDR3 is built from 16 residues. The CDR3 bases are TGTGCCAGCAGCTCCCCTCCGAGGGAGCGCTACAATGAGCAGTTCTTC. Its protein is CASSSPPRERYNEQFF.

The chain joins TRBV6-1 to TRBJ1-5; D is ambiguous. With 1 base removed from V and 6 bases from J, the gap between germline ends came to 19 bases. The CDR3 runs to 17 residues. Per germline, CDR1 MNHNS and CDR2 SASEGT. The CDR3 coding sequence is TGTGCCAGCAGTGAAGGTAGTGCGGGGAACTTGGGTCAGCCCCAGCATTTT. Translation: CASSEGSAGNLGQPQHF.